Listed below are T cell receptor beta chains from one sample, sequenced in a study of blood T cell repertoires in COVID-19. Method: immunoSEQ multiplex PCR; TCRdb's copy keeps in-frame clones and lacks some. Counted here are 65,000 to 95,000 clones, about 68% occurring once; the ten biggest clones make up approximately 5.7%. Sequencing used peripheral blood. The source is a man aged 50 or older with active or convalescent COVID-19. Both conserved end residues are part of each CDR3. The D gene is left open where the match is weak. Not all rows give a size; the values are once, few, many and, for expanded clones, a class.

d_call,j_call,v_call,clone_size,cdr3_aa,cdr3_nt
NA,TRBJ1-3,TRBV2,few,CASSSPLTGASSGNTIYF,TGTGCCAGCAGTTCTCCTTTGACAGGCGCCAGCTCTGGAAACACCATATATTTT
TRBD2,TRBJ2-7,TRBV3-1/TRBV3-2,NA,CASSLGLASYEQYF,TGTGCCAGCAGCTTGGGACTAGCGAGCTACGAGCAGTACTTC
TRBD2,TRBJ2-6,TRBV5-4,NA,CASSSGTSGGPSSGANVLTF,TGTGCCAGCAGCTCCGGGACTAGCGGGGGGCCAAGCTCTGGGGCCAACGTCCTGACTTTC
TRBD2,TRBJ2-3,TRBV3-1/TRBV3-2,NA,CASSHRAGTDTQYF,TGTGCCAGCAGCCATCGAGCGGGGACAGATACGCAGTATTTT
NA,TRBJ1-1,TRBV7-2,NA,CASSEQPNTEAFF,TGTGCCAGCAGCGAACAGCCTAACACTGAAGCTTTCTTT
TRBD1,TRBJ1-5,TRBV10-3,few,CAISEQGAVQPQHF,TGTGCCATCAGTGAGCAGGGGGCAGTTCAGCCCCAGCATTTT
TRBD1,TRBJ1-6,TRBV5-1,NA,CASSPGTGMKSSPLHF,TGCGCCAGCAGTCCCGGGACAGGGATGAAAAGTTCACCCCTCCACTTT
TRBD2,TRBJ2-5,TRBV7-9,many,CASSPRLAETQYF,TGTGCCAGCAGCCCAAGACTAGCGGAGACCCAGTACTTC
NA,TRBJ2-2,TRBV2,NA,CASTERSGPFAGELFF,TGTGCCAGCACAGAGCGGAGCGGACCGTTTGCGGGGGAGCTGTTTTTT
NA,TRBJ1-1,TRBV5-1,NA,CASSTAMNTEAFF,TGCGCCAGCAGCACCGCTATGAACACTGAAGCTTTCTTT
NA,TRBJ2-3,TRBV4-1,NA,CASSQDGRGDTQYF,TGCGCCAGCAGCCAAGATGGGAGAGGTGATACGCAGTATTTT
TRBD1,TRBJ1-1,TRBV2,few,CASSEDGTGSSEGTEAFF,TGTGCCAGCAGTGAGGACGGGACAGGATCGAGCGAGGGCACTGAAGCTTTCTTT
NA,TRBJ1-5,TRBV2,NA,CASSFGLNQPQHF,TGTGCCAGCAGTTTTGGCCTCAATCAGCCCCAGCATTTT
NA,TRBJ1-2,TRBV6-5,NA,CAITVAGTSYGYTF,TGTGCCATCACGGTAGCGGGGACATCCTATGGCTACACCTTC
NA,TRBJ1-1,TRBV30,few,CAWVGWTEAFF,TGTGCCTGGGTCGGTTGGACTGAAGCTTTCTTT
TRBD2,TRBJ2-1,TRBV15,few,CATRPLAGGTNEQFF,TGTGCCACCAGACCGCTAGCGGGGGGCACCAATGAGCAGTTCTTC
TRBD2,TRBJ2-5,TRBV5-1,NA,CASSLGSPGGETQYF,TGCGCCAGCAGCTTGGGGTCCCCGGGGGGAGAGACCCAGTACTTC
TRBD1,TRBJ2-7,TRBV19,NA,CASTPGTGGYSYEQYF,TGTGCCAGTACCCCAGGAACAGGGGGCTACTCCTACGAGCAGTACTTC
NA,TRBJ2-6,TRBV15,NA,CATRLNPGLRGSGANVLTF,TGTGCCACCAGACTTAACCCGGGACTCAGAGGCTCTGGGGCCAACGTCCTGACTTTC
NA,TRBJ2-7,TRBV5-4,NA,CASSQGSYEQYF,TGTGCCAGCAGCCAAGGGAGTTACGAGCAGTACTTC
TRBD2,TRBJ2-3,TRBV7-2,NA,CASRSGASPGDTQYF,TGTGCCAGCAGAAGCGGGGCTAGCCCTGGGGATACGCAGTATTTT
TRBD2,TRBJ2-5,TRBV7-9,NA,CASSSKTSWGTQYF,TGTGCCAGCAGCTCCAAGACTAGCTGGGGGACCCAGTACTTC
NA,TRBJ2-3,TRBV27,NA,CASSLERGWSTQYF,TGTGCCAGCAGTTTGGAAAGGGGATGGAGTACGCAGTATTTT
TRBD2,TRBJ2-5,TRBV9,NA,CASSVLAGGLGETQYF,TGTGCCAGCAGCGTGTTAGCGGGGGGGCTCGGGGAGACCCAGTACTTC
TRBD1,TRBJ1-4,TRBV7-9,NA,CASSAGQGPNEKLFF,TGTGCCAGCAGCGCTGGACAGGGTCCAAATGAAAAACTGTTTTTT
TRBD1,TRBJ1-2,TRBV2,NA,CASGGQGVIYGYTF,TGTGCCAGCGGGGGGCAGGGGGTAATCTATGGCTACACCTTC
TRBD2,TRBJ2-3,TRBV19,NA,CASSIGGLATDTQYF,TGTGCCAGTAGTATAGGGGGACTAGCCACAGATACGCAGTATTTT
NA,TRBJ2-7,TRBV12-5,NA,CASGYRVGPGEQYF,TGTGCTAGTGGTTACAGGGTCGGGCCGGGGGAGCAGTACTTC
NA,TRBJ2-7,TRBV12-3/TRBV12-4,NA,CASLEWGQGEQYF,TGTGCCAGCTTAGAGTGGGGCCAGGGTGAGCAGTACTTC
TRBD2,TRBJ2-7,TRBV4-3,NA,CASSQVPRGDFYEQYF,TGCGCCAGCAGCCAAGTTCCCCGGGGGGATTTCTACGAGCAGTACTTC
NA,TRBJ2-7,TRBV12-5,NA,CASGRTQGLGYEQYF,TGTGCTAGTGGTAGGACCCAGGGGCTTGGTTACGAGCAGTACTTC
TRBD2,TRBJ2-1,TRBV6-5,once,CASSYSRGGSYNEQFF,TGTGCCAGCAGTTACTCCCGGGGGGGGTCCTACAATGAGCAGTTCTTC
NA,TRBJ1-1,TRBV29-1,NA,CSVEEIGGRNTEAFF,TGCAGCGTTGAAGAAATTGGGGGCCGCAACACTGAAGCTTTCTTT
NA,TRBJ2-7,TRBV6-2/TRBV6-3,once,CASSYSGLGYEQYF,TGTGCCAGCAGTTACTCCGGACTCGGCTACGAGCAGTACTTC
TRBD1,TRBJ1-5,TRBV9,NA,CASSRDRGYQPQHF,TGTGCCAGCAGTAGGGACAGGGGATATCAGCCCCAGCATTTT
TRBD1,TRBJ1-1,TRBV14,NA,CASSQGRTGPMGTEAFF,TGTGCCAGCAGCCAAGGCCGGACAGGACCAATGGGCACTGAAGCTTTCTTT
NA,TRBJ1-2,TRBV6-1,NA,CASSERSEVSSYGYTF,TGTGCCAGCAGTGAGAGGTCGGAGGTTTCCAGCTATGGCTACACCTTC
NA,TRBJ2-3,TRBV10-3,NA,CAISESIGESDTQYF,TGTGCCATCAGTGAGTCGATTGGGGAGTCAGATACGCAGTATTTT
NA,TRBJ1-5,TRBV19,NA,CASSLKRDQPQHF,TGTGCCAGTAGTCTGAAGCGGGATCAGCCCCAGCATTTT